The sequence of this T cell receptor (beta chain) was determined in a study of T cell responses to AZD1222 COVID-19 vaccine. Data came from immunoSEQ multiplex PCR; TCRdb stores just in-frame clones and leaves some out. Of about 53,000 clones in the sample, 70% to 85% were seen once. V dropped 3 bases and J dropped 4; count of bases not matched to a gene: 8. Germline loops: CDR1 KGHDR, CDR2 SFDVKD. The CDR3 spans 16 residues. The specimen was peripheral blood, collected on day 0 of AZD1222 vaccination. This TCR was sampled from an adult in good health. V usage is TRBV24-1 and J usage is TRBJ2-1; 7 nucleotides align to TRBD1. CDR3 sequence reads: CATSDPRQGQYNEQFF. For the CDR3, the DNA is TGTGCCACCAGTGATCCCCGACAGGGCCAGTACAATGAGCAGTTCTTC.